Listed here are 20 T cell receptor beta chains from one sample, sequenced in a study of blood T cell repertoires in COVID-19. Sequencing used immunoSEQ multiplex PCR; TCRdb keeps in-frame clones, though not all of them. The top ten clones hold approximately 20% of a sample with about 220,000 clones, 84% of them seen once. The sequenced sample was peripheral blood. These receptors all stem from a man aged 25 to 45 with active or convalescent COVID-19.

This clone was observed a handful of times. V gene TRBV6-2 or TRBV6-3 combines with J gene TRBJ1-5, with a possible D match to TRBD1 (6 bases). This CDR3 comprises 13 residues. Germline lookup yields CDR1 MNHEY and CDR2 SVGEGT. The V and J ends lost 5 bases and 7 bases respectively, with 12 bases between them. The CDR3 here is CASSPDRKQPQHF. The CDR3 DNA reads TGTGCCAGCAGTCCGGACAGAAAACAGCCCCAGCATTTT.

The chain recombines TRBV28 with TRBJ1-2; 7 positions agree with TRBD1. After removal of 5 bases from V and 9 bases from J, the junction contained 12 bases not matched to a gene. This CDR3 contains 14 residues. Germline V gives CDR1 MDHEN, CDR2 SYDVKM. This CDR3 is CASSLTRQGLSYTF. The CDR3, as DNA: TGTGCCAGCAGTCTAACTCGACAGGGCTTGAGCTACACCTTC.

This clone was recorded many times. Other DNA sequences within the sample encode an identical CDR3. This chain connects TRBV7-2 to TRBJ2-1; unclear D gene. Trimming stripped 2 bases from V and 6 bases from J, with 2 bases between. The CDR3 consists of 11 residues. The germline CDR1 and CDR2 sequences are SGHTA and FQGNSA. DNA for the CDR3: TGTGCCAGCAGCTTACTCAATGAGCAGTTCTTC. Residues: CASSLLNEQFF.

The chain joins TRBV19 to TRBJ1-2; 7 positions agree with TRBD1. With V trimmed by 9 bases and J by 1 base, 5 bases remained unmatched. CDR3 size: 13 residues. The germline V gene encodes CDR1 LNHDA and CDR2 SQIVND (reference sequence). The CDR3 DNA reads as TGTGCCAGCCGGTGGACAGGTAACTATGGCTACACCTTC. This codes for CASRWTGNYGYTF. The full variable domain, in which reference TRBV19 and TRBJ1-2 provide the parts outside the CDR3, is DGGITQSPKYLFRKEGQNVTLSCEQNLNHDAMYWYRQDPGQGLRLIYYSQIVNDFQKGDIAEGYSVSREKKESFPLTVTSAQKNPTAFYLCASRWTGNYGYTFGSGTRLTVV.

This clone was recorded a few times. V usage is TRBV27 and J usage is TRBJ1-2; a possible D gene is TRBD1 (6 bases). The CDR3 is 14 residues long. Trimming took 6 bases from V and 8 from J, leaving 19 bases between them. The germline V gene encodes CDR1 MNHEY and CDR2 SMNVEV (reference sequence). The CDR3 is CASRNPPTGTGYTF. The DNA for the CDR3 is TGTGCCAGCAGAAACCCTCCCACAGGGACCGGCTACACCTTC.

V usage is TRBV10-2 and J usage is TRBJ2-3; 9 bases are shared with TRBD2. J lost 1 base, V lost 8 bases, and 4 bases had no gene match. CDR1 WSHSY and CDR2 SAAADI come from the germline V gene. The CDR3 loop spans 14 amino acids. The CDR3 spells CASCLAGGTDTQYF. CDR3 DNA sequence: TGCGCCAGCTGCTTAGCGGGGGGCACAGATACGCAGTATTTT.

The rearrangement uses TRBV27 and TRBJ1-5; no firm D call. V was trimmed by 2 bases and J by 0 bases, leaving 2 bases between them. The CDR3 spans 13 residues. The germline CDR1 and CDR2 sequences are MNHEY and SMNVEV (reference sequence). The CDR3 region is CASSLHSNQPQHF. In nucleotides, the CDR3 is TGTGCCAGCAGTTTACATAGCAATCAGCCCCAGCATTTT.

The rearrangement uses TRBV5-6 and TRBJ2-7; D is undetermined. The CDR3 sequence is 14 residues long. From germline, CDR1 is SGHDT and CDR2 YYEEEE. Trimming took 1 base from V and 0 from J, leaving 8 bases between them. The CDR3 sequence is CASSLIRSSYEQYF. The DNA for the CDR3 is TGTGCCAGCAGCTTGATCCGGAGCTCCTACGAGCAGTACTTC.

This chain links TRBV10-1 with TRBJ2-7; 7 nucleotides agree with TRBD2. Looked up from germline, CDR1 is WNHNN and CDR2 is SYGVQD (reference sequence). The CDR3 sequence is 16 residues long. The V segment lost 6 bases and the J segment 2 bases; nucleotides outside the gene matches: 13. The CDR3 DNA reads TGCGCCAGCAGCGGGAGGAAGCTAGCGGTTCCCTACGAGCAGTACTTC. Its protein product is CASSGRKLAVPYEQYF.

This sequence joins TRBV30 and TRBJ1-6; 9 bases agree with TRBD1. The CDR3 loop spans 14 amino acids. Germline V gives CDR1 GTSNPN, CDR2 SVGIG (reference sequence). After removal of 4 bases from V and 9 bases from J, the junction contained 7 bases not matched to a gene. CDR3 protein: CAWTMGQGGSPLHF. The DNA of the CDR3 is TGTGCCTGGACCATGGGACAGGGTGGTTCACCCCTCCACTTT.

This rearrangement joins TRBV5-1 to TRBJ2-1, with 11 bases lining up with TRBD1. With V trimmed by 0 bases and J by 7 bases, 3 bases remained unmatched. Per germline, CDR1 SGHRS and CDR2 YFSETQ. CDR3 size: 15 residues. In DNA, the CDR3 is TGCGCCAGCAGCTTGGAGGGGACAGGGGGGAATGAGCAGTTCTTC. This sequence encodes CASSLEGTGGNEQFF.

The CDR3 loop reads CSVEGTPSFEAFF. DNA for the CDR3: TGCAGCGTTGAAGGGACACCGAGCTTTGAAGCTTTCTTT. The chain carries TRBV29-1 and TRBJ1-1, with a weak D call TRBD1 (5 bases). The V gene's germline CDR1 is SQVTM and CDR2 ANQGSEA. This CDR3 has 13 residues. The V and J ends lost 1 base and 7 bases respectively, with 13 bases between them.

V gene TRBV28 combines with J gene TRBJ1-4; perhaps TRBD1 as D (6 bases). The V gene lost 2 bases and the J gene lost 0 bases, with 7 bases spanning the gap. CDR3 length: 15 amino acids. In germline, CDR1 is MDHEN, CDR2 SYDVKM. The CDR3 nucleotides read TGTGCCAGCAGTTTACAGGGGTCAACTAATGAAAAACTGTTTTTT. This encodes CASSLQGSTNEKLFF.

In this sample, this clone turned up a few times. The chain employs TRBV27 and TRBJ1-1, with 10 bases fitting TRBD1. J was trimmed by 5 bases and V by 5 bases; bases with no gene match: 8. Germline V gene data show CDR1 as MNHEY and CDR2 as SMNVEV (reference sequence). The CDR3 covers 15 residues. CDR3 DNA: TGTGCCAGCAGTCCCCGGGACAGGGGAGGTACTGAAGCTTTCTTT. Protein product: CASSPRDRGGTEAFF.

This rearrangement joins TRBV3-1 (or the pseudogene TRBV3-2) to TRBJ2-1; TRBD2 might be the D (6 bases). The germline V and J ends were trimmed by 4 bases and 3 bases, with 13 bases remaining between them. CDR3 length equals 15 residues. Germline loops: CDR1 LGHDT, CDR2 YNNKEL (reference sequence). The CDR3 region has the DNA TGTGCCAGCAGCCCGACCCGGGACTTCTACAATGAGCAGTTCTTC. Translation gives CASSPTRDFYNEQFF.

The rearrangement joins TRBV15 to TRBJ2-5; 8 bases line up with TRBD1. In germline, CDR1 is LNHNV, CDR2 YYDKDF (reference sequence). V lost 5 bases to trimming and J lost 1 base; unmatched junction nucleotides: 6. CDR3 size: 15 residues. The CDR3 DNA reads as TGTGCCACCAGCGTCGACAGGGGAGGCCAAGAGACCCAGTACTTC. Encoded protein: CATSVDRGGQETQYF.

This chain uses TRBV28 with TRBJ1-5, with TRBD1 identical over 7 bases. J was trimmed by 6 bases and V by 5 bases; bases with no gene match: 13. Germline V gives CDR1 MDHEN, CDR2 SYDVKM. The CDR3 extends over 16 amino acids. For the CDR3, the DNA is TGTGCCAGCAGTGGGCCGGTGGCAGGGGGTATTCAGCCCCAGCATTTT. Translation gives CASSGPVAGGIQPQHF.

This chain uses TRBV6-2 or TRBV6-3 with TRBJ2-1; 14 positions match TRBD2. V shed 5 bases and J 2 bases; nucleotides not matched to a gene: 5. CDR1 is MNHEY and CDR2 is SVGEGT in the germline V gene. The CDR3 has 17 amino acids. The CDR3 bases are TGTGCCAGCAGTCCGACGGGACTAGCGGGGGCCTACAATGAGCAGTTCTTC. The encoded protein is CASSPTGLAGAYNEQFF.

The CDR3 bases are TGTGCCAGCAGAAGGACAGGGGGCGGTGAAAAACTGTTTTTT. Translating gives CASRRTGGGEKLFF. This chain links TRBV6-5 with TRBJ1-4; 11 bases align to TRBD1. The CDR3 length is 14 residues. With 6 bases clipped from V and 7 bases from J, the junction kept 4 bases outside the gene matches. Germline V CDR1 and CDR2: MNHEY, SVGAGI.

The rearrangement links TRBV9 to TRBJ2-1; 11 positions agree with TRBD2. The length of the CDR3 is 16 residues. V dropped 0 bases and J dropped 12; count of bases not matched to a gene: 11. Germline V CDR1 and CDR2: SGDLS, YYNGEE. Here the CDR3 reads CASSVELTSGSGGQFF. CDR3 in DNA: TGTGCCAGCAGCGTAGAGTTAACTAGCGGGAGTGGTGGGCAGTTCTTC.